One and the same sample provided the 15 T cell receptor beta chains below, sequenced in a study of cytomegalovirus exposure and HLA in healthy donors. 13 Jbeta primers and 60 Vbeta primers were used for the PCR. The data were produced by immunoSEQ multiplex PCR, yet TCRdb's version contains in-frame clones alone and is incomplete. The sample lists 70,000 to 100,000 clones, over 60% seen once, with under 25% in the top ten. Sample: PBMCs. These receptors were taken from a woman aged 45-65 years in good health and CMV-seropositive.

CDR3: CASSPPGGRNQPQHF. CDR3 nucleotide sequence: TGTGCCAGCTCACCACCAGGGGGAAGAAATCAGCCCCAGCATTTT. This chain joins TRBV18 and TRBJ1-5, with a weak D call TRBD1 (6 bases). The germline gives CDR1 KGHSH, CDR2 LQKENI. V lost 0 bases and J lost 4, with 10 bases in between. The CDR3 consists of 15 residues.

This clone has a handful of counts. The chain uses TRBV5-1 and TRBJ1-3, with 7 positions matching TRBD1. The germline V gene has CDR1 SGHRS and CDR2 YFSETQ. The CDR3 covers 16 residues. Germline trimming cut 3 bases from V and 0 bases from J; bases unmatched to any gene: 6. The CDR3: CASSWGDSNSGNTIYF. The CDR3 DNA is TGCGCCAGCAGCTGGGGGGACAGCAACTCTGGAAACACCATATATTTT.

The chain carries TRBV19 and TRBJ2-2; D might be TRBD1 (6 bases). The CDR3 runs to 13 residues. The V gene lost 5 bases and the J gene lost 5 bases, with 9 bases spanning the gap. The germline gives CDR1 LNHDA, CDR2 SQIVND (reference sequence). The CDR3 region is CASSRQATGELFF. Written as DNA, the CDR3 is TGTGCCAGTAGTCGACAGGCTACCGGGGAGCTGTTTTTT.

The V gene is TRBV18, the J gene TRBJ1-1; no firm D call. Germline V CDR1 and CDR2: KGHSH, LQKENI. This CDR3 has 13 amino acids. Trimming left V 2 bases short and J 0 bases short, with 4 bases between. The CDR3 protein is CASSPILNTEAFF. The CDR3 DNA is TGTGCCAGCTCACCAATATTGAACACTGAAGCTTTCTTT.

This clone was picked up a small number of times. The rearrangement links TRBV27 to TRBJ1-1; D is ambiguous. There are 15 residues in the CDR3. Between the trimmed V and J ends, which lost 0 bases and 1 base, there was a span of 9 bases. Germline CDR1 and CDR2: MNHEY and SMNVEV (reference sequence). The CDR3 here is CASSLSPSGNTEAFF. DNA for the CDR3: TGTGCCAGCAGTTTATCCCCTTCCGGGAACACTGAAGCTTTCTTT.

The genes are TRBV6-1 and TRBJ2-5; 8 nucleotides agree with TRBD1. Germline V CDR1 and CDR2: MNHNS, SASEGT. The CDR3 loop spans 14 amino acids. V shed 4 bases and J 4 bases; nucleotides not matched to a gene: 5. The CDR3 loop reads CASSAQTGVETQYF. The CDR3, as DNA: TGTGCCAGCAGTGCCCAGACAGGGGTAGAGACCCAGTACTTC.

The chain employs TRBV5-1 and TRBJ1-2, with 7 bases that match TRBD1. The V gene end was trimmed by 4 bases and the J gene end by 0 bases; junction bases not matched to a gene: 6. Germline CDR1 and CDR2: SGHRS and YFSETQ. The CDR3 is 15 residues long. Here the CDR3 DNA reads TGCGCCAGCAGCCCGGGGACAGCTACTAACTATGGCTACACCTTC. Translating it yields CASSPGTATNYGYTF.

The chain employs TRBV7-3 and TRBJ2-3; TRBD1 is a possible D gene (5 bases). Trimming took off 2 bases at V and 6 bases at J, with 12 bases between the two ends. This CDR3 is 14 amino acids long. Germline assignment: CDR1 SGHTA and CDR2 FQGTGA. In nucleotides, the CDR3 is TGTGCCAGCAGCTTAGGAGTTGGGGCCGATACGCAGTATTTT. It encodes CASSLGVGADTQYF.

The gene calls are TRBV28 and TRBJ2-1; D may be TRBD2 (6 bases). This CDR3 comprises 16 residues. Germline V gene data show CDR1 as MDHEN and CDR2 as SYDVKM. Trimming took off 6 bases at V and 4 bases at J, with 19 bases between the two ends. CDR3 region: CASRRATGGAYNEQFF. The CDR3 bases are TGTGCCAGCAGAAGAGCCACCGGGGGAGCTTACAATGAGCAGTTCTTC.

The V gene is TRBV25-1, the J gene TRBJ1-4, with TRBD1 matching over 9 bases. CDR3 length: 15 amino acids. Germline values: CDR1 MGHDK, CDR2 SYGVNS. Trimming removed 4 bases from V and 7 bases from J; junction bases left unmatched: 7. The CDR3 coding sequence is TGTGCCAGCAGTGCGCCGGGACAGGGTGGTGAAAAACTGTTTTTT. This codes for CASSAPGQGGEKLFF.

This clone was observed a few times. The genes are TRBV7-3 and TRBJ2-2, with D hard to call. This CDR3 is built from 13 residues. Germline values: CDR1 SGHTA, CDR2 FQGTGA. Trimming removed 4 bases from V and 6 bases from J, with 9 bases in between. CDR3 amino acids: CASSSRVSGELFF. CDR3 in DNA: TGTGCCAGCAGCTCCCGTGTTTCCGGGGAGCTGTTTTTT.

This clone has just one count. The J gene is TRBJ2-1, the V gene TRBV4-2, with D possibly TRBD1 on 6 matching bases. Trimming removed 4 bases from V and 3 bases from J, with 10 bases in between. The CDR3 is made up of 14 amino acids. The germline V gene has CDR1 LGHNA and CDR2 YNFKEQ. The CDR3 nucleotides read TGTGCCAGCAGCCGGGACACCAGCTACAATGAGCAGTTCTTC. It specifies CASSRDTSYNEQFF.

This chain uses TRBV4-2 with TRBJ2-1; 9 bases map to TRBD2. J lost 4 bases, V lost 0 bases, and 4 bases had no gene match. Germline CDR1 and CDR2: LGHNA and YNFKEQ. CDR3 size: 16 residues. Here the CDR3 DNA reads TGTGCCAGCAGCCAAGATCCGACTAGCGGTTACAATGAGCAGTTCTTC. Amino acid sequence: CASSQDPTSGYNEQFF.

This clone was observed a few times. V usage is TRBV19 and J usage is TRBJ1-5; TRBD1 might be the D (6 bases). Germline assignment: CDR1 LNHDA and CDR2 SQIVND (reference sequence). V lost 5 bases and J 4 bases, leaving 18 bases between the germline ends. The CDR3 is 16 amino acids. The CDR3 DNA sequence: TGTGCCAGTAGTGTAACACAGGGTAGGAGTAATCAGCCCCAGCATTTT. Protein: CASSVTQGRSNQPQHF.

This sequence joins TRBV5-1 and TRBJ2-1; 8 nucleotides agree with TRBD2. The germline V gene encodes CDR1 SGHRS and CDR2 YFSETQ. With 2 bases clipped from V and 5 bases from J, the junction kept 6 bases outside the gene matches. This CDR3 contains 15 residues. The CDR3 coding sequence is TGCGCCAGCAGCTTTAGTAGCGGGACTGACAATGAGCAGTTCTTC. It is translated as CASSFSSGTDNEQFF.